This passage covers 16 T cell receptor beta chains from one sample sequenced in a study of blood T cell repertoires in COVID-19. TCRdb keeps only in-frame clones here, not all; method: immunoSEQ multiplex PCR. In the table there are some 110,000 clones, under 80% of which are singletons. Sequencing was performed on peripheral blood. These receptors were taken from a middle-aged man with acute or convalescent COVID-19.

J is TRBJ1-2 and V is TRBV10-1; no reliable D call. Per the germline V gene, CDR1 is WNHNN and CDR2 is SYGVQD (reference sequence). The CDR3 sequence is 13 residues long. V was shortened by 0 bases and J by 4 bases, with 6 bases between the two germline ends. In nucleotides, the CDR3 is TGCGCCAGCAGTGAGTCGTACGGCTATGGCTACACCTTC. This translates into CASSESYGYGYTF.

This clone is a singleton in its sample. This sequence joins TRBV6-5 and TRBJ2-4; TRBD1 is a possible D gene (6 bases). Germline V gene lookup returns CDR1 MNHEY and CDR2 SVGAGI. V lost 6 bases to trimming and J lost 3 bases, with 15 bases between them. This CDR3 spans 15 amino acids. CDR3 loop: CASSSLRGGKNIQYF. CDR3 nucleotides: TGTGCCAGCAGCTCTCTAAGAGGGGGCAAAAACATTCAGTACTTC.

This chain connects TRBV11-2 to TRBJ1-5; 8 bases are a match to TRBD1. This CDR3 spans 15 amino acids. J gave up 0 bases and V 6 bases, and 4 bases lay outside the gene matches. CDR1 and CDR2 from the germline V gene are SGHAT and FQNNGV. CDR3 sequence: CASSSTGGSNQPQHF. The DNA for the CDR3 is TGTGCCAGCAGTTCTACAGGGGGTAGCAATCAGCCCCAGCATTTT.

The chain employs TRBV2 and TRBJ1-2, with D uncertain. Germline CDR1 is SNHLY and CDR2 is FYNNEI. CDR3 length: 14 residues. Between the trimmed V and J ends, which lost 11 bases and 1 base, there was a span of 17 bases. Here the CDR3 DNA reads TGTGCCTCCTGTCCGGACGGAGGTAACTATGGCTACACCTTC. Its translation: CASCPDGGNYGYTF.

This clone occurred once. The gene calls are TRBV27 and TRBJ2-2; TRBD2 matches at 8 bases. Trimming took 7 bases from V and 1 from J; bases not matched to a gene: 11. CDR1 is MNHEY, CDR2 SMNVEV, per germline (reference sequence). The CDR3 loop spans 17 amino acids. The CDR3: CASTETGTRLNTGELFF. CDR3 DNA sequence: TGTGCCAGCACCGAAACCGGGACTAGGTTGAACACCGGGGAGCTGTTTTTT.

This chain links TRBV3-1 (or the pseudogene TRBV3-2) with TRBJ2-3; D may be TRBD1 (6 bases). The ends were cut back, 4 bases at V and 0 bases at J, with 11 bases in the middle. This CDR3 contains 15 residues. In germline, CDR1 is LGHDT, CDR2 YNNKEL (reference sequence). The CDR3 is CASSLRQESTDTQYF. In nucleotides, the CDR3 is TGTGCCAGCAGCCTAAGACAGGAAAGCACAGATACGCAGTATTTT.

This clone was recorded only once. The V call is TRBV19, the J call TRBJ2-5; D is possibly TRBD2 (6 bases). There are 13 residues in the CDR3. The germline V gene encodes CDR1 LNHDA and CDR2 SQIVND (reference sequence). Trimming cost V 4 bases and J 5 bases, with 11 bases left between them. Here the CDR3 reads CASSTGRAETQYF. DNA of the CDR3: TGTGCCAGTAGTACCGGGAGAGCGGAGACCCAGTACTTC.

V gene TRBV15 combines with J gene TRBJ2-7, with D perhaps matching TRBD2 (6 bases). Germline CDR1 reads LNHNV; CDR2 reads YYDKDF (reference sequence). Trimming cost V 5 bases and J 1 base, with 12 bases left between them. CDR3 size: 14 residues. In DNA form, the CDR3 reads TGTGCCACCAGCGCTCGGGGGATTTCCTACGAGCAGTACTTC. Translated, it gives CATSARGISYEQYF.

The chain is built from TRBV3-1 (or the pseudogene TRBV3-2) and TRBJ2-5; weak D call: TRBD1 (6 bases). The germline V and J ends were trimmed by 3 bases and 5 bases, with 13 bases remaining between them. Germline V gene sequence: CDR1 LGHDT, CDR2 YNNKEL (reference sequence). This CDR3 comprises 14 residues. This CDR3 is CASSQVTGWETQYF. CDR3 coding DNA: TGTGCCAGCAGCCAGGTCACAGGGTGGGAGACCCAGTACTTC.

This chain links TRBV19 with TRBJ2-5; 9 nucleotides align to TRBD1. J lost 3 bases, V lost 5 bases, and 7 bases had no gene match. CDR3 length: 15 amino acids. The germline V gene encodes CDR1 LNHDA and CDR2 SQIVND (reference sequence). CDR3: CASSSGQGEEETQYF. CDR3 sequence (DNA): TGTGCCAGTAGTTCGGGACAGGGAGAGGAAGAGACCCAGTACTTC.

CDR3 loop: CASQVTNEKLFF. CDR3 DNA sequence: TGTGCCAGTCAGGTCACTAATGAAAAACTGTTTTTT. This rearrangement joins TRBV6-6 to TRBJ1-4; D not resolved. In germline, CDR1 is MNHNY, CDR2 SVGAGI (reference sequence). Deletions cut 9 bases from V and 2 bases from J, with 7 bases between. The CDR3 consists of 12 residues.

The chain has TRBV3-1 (or the pseudogene TRBV3-2) and TRBJ1-4; no definite D call. CDR1 and CDR2 (germline): LGHDT, YNNKEL (reference sequence). There are 14 residues in the CDR3. Trimming removed 4 bases at V and 8 bases at J, with 14 bases between. CDR3 in DNA: TGTGCCAGCAGCCTCCGAATCGGCGGAGAAAAACTGTTTTTT. It codes for CASSLRIGGEKLFF.

The V and J genes are TRBV11-2 and TRBJ2-7, with 7 bases lining up with TRBD2. This CDR3 contains 16 residues. Germline lookup yields CDR1 SGHAT and CDR2 FQNNGV. The V segment lost 5 bases and the J segment 0 bases; nucleotides outside the gene matches: 10. The DNA for the CDR3 is TGTGCCAGCAGCCCCCTCCGAAGGGAGGGCTCCTACGAGCAGTACTTC. Amino acid sequence: CASSPLRREGSYEQYF.

The chain recombines TRBV2 with TRBJ1-2, with 7 bases matching TRBD1. The CDR3 has 12 amino acids. Germline V gene sequence: CDR1 SNHLY, CDR2 FYNNEI. V shed 4 bases, J shed 7 bases, and the junction held 3 bases outside the gene matches. As DNA, the CDR3 is TGTGCCAGCAGTGGGACAGGCGGTGGCTACACCTTC. Its protein product is CASSGTGGGYTF.

This clone was found once. The gene calls are TRBV10-1 and TRBJ2-1, with TRBD1 as a possible D gene (6 bases). This CDR3 has 14 amino acids. Germline-derived CDR1 and CDR2 are WNHNN and SYGVQD (reference sequence). V gave up 0 bases and J gave up 7 bases, with 10 bases separating them. CDR3 DNA: TGCGCCAGCAGTGAGTCCCAGGGGCAGAATGAGCAGTTCTTC. This codes for CASSESQGQNEQFF.

The chain has TRBV24-1 and TRBJ2-5; TRBD1 might be the D (6 bases). V lost 3 bases and J lost 0, with 13 bases in between. This CDR3 has 16 amino acids. The germline V gene encodes CDR1 KGHDR and CDR2 SFDVKD. CDR3 protein: CATSDAQGPHQETQYF. For the CDR3, the DNA is TGTGCCACCAGTGATGCTCAGGGGCCCCACCAAGAGACCCAGTACTTC.